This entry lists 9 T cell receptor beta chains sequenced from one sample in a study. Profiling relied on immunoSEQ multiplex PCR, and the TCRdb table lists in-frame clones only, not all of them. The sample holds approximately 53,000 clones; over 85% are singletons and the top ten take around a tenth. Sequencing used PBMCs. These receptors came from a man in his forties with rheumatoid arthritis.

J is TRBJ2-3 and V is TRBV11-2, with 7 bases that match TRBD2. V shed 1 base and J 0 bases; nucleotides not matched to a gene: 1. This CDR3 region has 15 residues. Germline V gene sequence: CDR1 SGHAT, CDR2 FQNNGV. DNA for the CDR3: TGTGCCAGCAGCTTAGGCGGGAGAAGCACAGATACGCAGTATTTT. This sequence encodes CASSLGGRSTDTQYF.

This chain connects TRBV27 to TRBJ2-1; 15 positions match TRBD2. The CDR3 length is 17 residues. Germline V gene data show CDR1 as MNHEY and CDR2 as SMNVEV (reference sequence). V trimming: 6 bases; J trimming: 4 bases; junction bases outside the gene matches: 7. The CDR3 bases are TGTGCCAGCAGAGGACTAGCGGGAGGGCTTATGTACAATGAGCAGTTCTTC. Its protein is CASRGLAGGLMYNEQFF.

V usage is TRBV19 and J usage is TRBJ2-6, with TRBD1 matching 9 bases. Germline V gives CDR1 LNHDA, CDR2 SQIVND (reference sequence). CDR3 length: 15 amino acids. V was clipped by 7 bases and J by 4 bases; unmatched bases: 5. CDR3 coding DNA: TGTGCCAGTAAGACAGGGGGTAGCGGGGCCAACGTCCTGACTTTC. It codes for CASKTGGSGANVLTF.

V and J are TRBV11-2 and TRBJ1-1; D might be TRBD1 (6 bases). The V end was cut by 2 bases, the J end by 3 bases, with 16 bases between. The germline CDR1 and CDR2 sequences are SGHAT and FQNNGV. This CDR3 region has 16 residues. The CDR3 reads CASSLWRVRGDTEAFF. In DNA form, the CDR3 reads TGTGCCAGCAGCTTATGGAGGGTAAGGGGGGACACTGAAGCTTTCTTT.

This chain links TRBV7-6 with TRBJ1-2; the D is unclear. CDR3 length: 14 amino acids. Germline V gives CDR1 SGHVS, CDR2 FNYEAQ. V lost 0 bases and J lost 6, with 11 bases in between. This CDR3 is CASSLAPYSDGYTF. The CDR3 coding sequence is TGTGCCAGCAGCTTAGCCCCTTATTCGGATGGCTACACCTTC.

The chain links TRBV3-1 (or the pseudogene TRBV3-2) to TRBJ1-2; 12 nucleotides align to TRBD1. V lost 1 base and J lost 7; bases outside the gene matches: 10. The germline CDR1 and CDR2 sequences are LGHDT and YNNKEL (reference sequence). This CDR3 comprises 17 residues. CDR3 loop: CASSQGHGTGGVRGYTF. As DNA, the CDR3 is TGTGCCAGCAGCCAAGGCCACGGGACAGGGGGCGTCCGTGGCTACACCTTC.

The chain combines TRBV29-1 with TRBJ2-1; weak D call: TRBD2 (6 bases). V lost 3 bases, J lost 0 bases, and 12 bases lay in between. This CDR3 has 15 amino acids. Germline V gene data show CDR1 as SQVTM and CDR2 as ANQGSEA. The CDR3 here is CSVEGTPSSYNEQFF. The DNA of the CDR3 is TGCAGCGTTGAGGGGACTCCCAGCTCCTACAATGAGCAGTTCTTC.

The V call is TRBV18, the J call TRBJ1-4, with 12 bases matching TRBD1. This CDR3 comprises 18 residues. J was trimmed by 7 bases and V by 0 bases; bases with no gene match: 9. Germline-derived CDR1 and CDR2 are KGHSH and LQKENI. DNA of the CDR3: TGTGCCAGCTCACCACCGCGGGGACAGGGGGCTTCAAGTGAAAAACTGTTTTTT. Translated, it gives CASSPPRGQGASSEKLFF. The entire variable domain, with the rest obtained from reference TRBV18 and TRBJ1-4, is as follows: NAGVMQNPRHLVRRRGQEARLRCSPMKGHSHVYWYRQLPEEGLKFMVYLQKENIIDESGMPKERFSAEFPKEGPSILRIQQVVRGDSAAYFCASSPPRGQGASSEKLFFGSGTQLSVL.

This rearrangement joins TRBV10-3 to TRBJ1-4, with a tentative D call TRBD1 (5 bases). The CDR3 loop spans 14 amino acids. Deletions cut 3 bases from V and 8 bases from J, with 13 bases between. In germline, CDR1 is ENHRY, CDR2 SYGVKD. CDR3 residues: CAISDHGGGEKLFF. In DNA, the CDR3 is TGTGCCATCAGTGACCACGGGGGGGGAGAAAAACTGTTTTTT.